This note documents a single TCR beta chain sequence. The antigen is not known. The sample originates from a study of T cell responses to AZD1222 COVID-19 vaccine. Overall study context: Second-dose timings of about 4 or about 12 weeks were pooled. Whole-study findings and limits: The span of vaccine-associated CD4 TCRs extended across spike, with dominance at 160-218 and 743-854. Baseline seropositivity occurred in only 5 to 7 AZD1222 recipients.

Sequencing used immunoSEQ multiplex PCR; TCRdb keeps in-frame clones, though not all of them. The sample includes roughly 96,000 clones, roughly 90% of them seen just once. Germline CDR1 reads SQVTM; CDR2 reads ANQGSEA. V lost 6 bases and J lost 4; bases outside the gene matches: 11. The CDR3 consists of 15 residues. The sequencing here drew on peripheral blood, taken on day 0 of AZD1222 vaccination. This TCR was sampled from an adult in good health. V gene TRBV29-1 combines with J gene TRBJ2-5; 10 bases fit TRBD1. The CDR3 DNA reads TGCAGCGTCAAATTGACAGGGGGCTACGGAGAGACCCAGTACTTC. It is translated as CSVKLTGGYGETQYF.